This T cell receptor (beta chain) was recovered during a study of shared clonotypes between healthy human individuals. Here immunoSEQ multiplex PCR was the method, and the copy in TCRdb shows in-frame clones only, minus some. The sample comprises some 87,000 clones, 60% to 75% of which are singletons, and roughly 49% rests with the top ten. J was trimmed by 6 bases and V by 5 bases; bases with no gene match: 10. The germline V gene encodes CDR1 MNHEY and CDR2 SMNVEV (reference sequence). This CDR3 spans 16 amino acids. The genes are TRBV27 and TRBJ2-1; 10 bases are shared with TRBD2. The TCR comes from a man younger than 45 in good health. Sequencing was done on a sample of memory CD8+ T cells sorted from blood. Subset: CD45RO+ cells pooled with CCR7-negative TemRA cells. CDR3 bases: TGTGCCAGCAGTCCTAGCGGGAGTTTTCTCCTCAATGAGCAGTTCTTC. It is translated as CASSPSGSFLLNEQFF.